This T cell receptor (beta chain) was profiled in a study of identifying expanded T cells in peripheral blood. The CDR3 sequence is 13 residues long. Germline V gene sequence: CDR1 SGHTA, CDR2 FQGNSA. The ends were cut back, 3 bases at V and 4 bases at J, with 6 bases in the middle. No infections or other immune events were documented during collection. The assay was immunoSEQ multiplex PCR, and TCRdb's table has in-frame clones only and misses some. Of more than 85,000 clones detected, about 88% appear once; the ten largest clones hold just under 8.5%. V is TRBV7-2 and J is TRBJ2-2; D is uncertain. Material: blood. This clonotype was obtained from a person aged 18 to 75 in good health. CDR3 residues: CASSFIPTGELFF. CDR3 in DNA: TGTGCCAGCAGCTTCATCCCCACCGGGGAGCTGTTTTTT.